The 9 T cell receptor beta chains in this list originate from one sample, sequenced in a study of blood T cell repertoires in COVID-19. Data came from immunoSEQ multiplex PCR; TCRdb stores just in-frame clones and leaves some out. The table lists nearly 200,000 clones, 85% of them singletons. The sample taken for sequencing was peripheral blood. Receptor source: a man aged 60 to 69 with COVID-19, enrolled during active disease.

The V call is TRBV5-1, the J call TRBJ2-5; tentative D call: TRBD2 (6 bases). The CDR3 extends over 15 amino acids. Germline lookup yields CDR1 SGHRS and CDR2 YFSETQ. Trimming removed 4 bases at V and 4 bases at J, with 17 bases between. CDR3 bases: TGCGCCAGCAGCCGCGGAACTAGCTCCCGAGAGACCCAGTACTTC. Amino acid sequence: CASSRGTSSRETQYF.

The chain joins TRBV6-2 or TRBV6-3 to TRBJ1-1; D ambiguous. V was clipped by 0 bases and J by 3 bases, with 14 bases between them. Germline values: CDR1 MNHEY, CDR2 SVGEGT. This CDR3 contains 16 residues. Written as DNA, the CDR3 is TGTGCCAGCAGTTACTCTGCACCCCCGGGAGACACTGAAGCTTTCTTT. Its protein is CASSYSAPPGDTEAFF.

CDR3 DNA sequence: TGTGCCAGCCGGCCCTGGGACAGCCTAGGGGAAAAACTGTTTTTT. Translating it yields CASRPWDSLGEKLFF. The chain couples TRBV19 to TRBJ1-4, with 7 bases matching TRBD1. Trimming cost V 9 bases and J 8 bases; bases outside gene matches: 15. Germline-derived CDR1 and CDR2 are LNHDA and SQIVND (reference sequence). The CDR3 runs 15 residues.

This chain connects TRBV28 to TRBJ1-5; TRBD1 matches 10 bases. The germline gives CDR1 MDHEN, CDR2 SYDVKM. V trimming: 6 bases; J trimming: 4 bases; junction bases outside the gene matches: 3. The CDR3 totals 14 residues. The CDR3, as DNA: TGTGCCAGCAGGGGGACAGGGGAGAATCAGCCCCAGCATTTT. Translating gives CASRGTGENQPQHF.

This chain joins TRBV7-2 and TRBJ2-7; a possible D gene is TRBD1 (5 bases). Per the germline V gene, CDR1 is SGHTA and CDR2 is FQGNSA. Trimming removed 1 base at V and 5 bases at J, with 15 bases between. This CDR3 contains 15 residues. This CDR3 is CASSLVVRAGNEQYF. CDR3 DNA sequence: TGTGCCAGCAGCTTAGTTGTCAGGGCTGGAAACGAGCAGTACTTC.

CDR3 in DNA: TGTGCCAGCAGACCAACAACCGCCTTAACGCAGTATTTT. Amino acids: CASRPTTALTQYF. The V call is TRBV6-5, the J call TRBJ2-3; no definite D call. This CDR3 contains 13 residues. From germline, CDR1 is MNHEY and CDR2 SVGAGI. The ends were cut back, 6 bases at V and 9 bases at J, with 16 bases in the middle.

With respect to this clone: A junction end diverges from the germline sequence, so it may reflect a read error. CDR3 sequence (DNA): TGTGCCAGCAGCCTAGACGCGGGAGCGAGTAATGAGCAGTTCTTC. Its translation: CASSLDAGASNEQFF. The chain uses TRBV11-2 and TRBJ2-1, with TRBD2 identical over 7 bases. The CDR3 runs to 15 residues. CDR1 is SGHAT and CDR2 is FQNNGV in the germline V gene.

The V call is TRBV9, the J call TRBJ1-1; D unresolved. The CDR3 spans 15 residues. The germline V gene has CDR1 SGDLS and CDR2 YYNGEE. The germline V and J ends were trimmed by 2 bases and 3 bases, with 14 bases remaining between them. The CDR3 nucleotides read TGTGCCAGCAGCGTGGACTCACGAACAGACACTGAAGCTTTCTTT. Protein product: CASSVDSRTDTEAFF.

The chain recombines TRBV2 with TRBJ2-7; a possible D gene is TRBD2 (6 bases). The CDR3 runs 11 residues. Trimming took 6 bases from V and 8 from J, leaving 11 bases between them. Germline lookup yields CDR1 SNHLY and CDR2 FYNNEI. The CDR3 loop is CASREGEKQYF. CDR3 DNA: TGTGCCAGCAGGGAGGGTGAGAAGCAGTACTTC.